The next 14 T cell receptor beta chains were all read from a single sample in a study of molecular identifiers for immune sequencing clone quantification. TCRdb processed the PCR reads anew with MiXCR; each CDR3 protein has one entry. The data contain approximately 500,000 distinct CDR3 sequences, about 20% of them singletons. The sequenced sample consisted of naive CD8+ T cells from blood, with Jurkat cell RNA spiked in. The subset: FACS-sorted CD8+CD4-CCR7+CD45RA+ naive T cells. These receptors were collected from a human donor in good health. Some libraries in this study had Jurkat cell RNA spiked in.

This clonotype was picked up many times. CDR3 region: CAGGTGPTYNEQFF. DNA of the CDR3: TGTGCCGGTGGGACGGGTCCTACCTACAATGAGCAGTTCTTC. The V call is TRBV7-8, the J call TRBJ2-1, with D possibly called TRBD1 or TRBD2 (5 bases each). The CDR3 runs 14 residues. Per the germline V gene, CDR1 is SGHVS and CDR2 is FQNEAQ. Trimming took off 11 bases at V and 2 bases at J, with 16 bases between the two ends.

This clonotype was seen a handful of times. The V call is TRBV19, the J call TRBJ1-5; TRBD1 is a possible D gene (6 bases). The V gene lost 8 bases and the J gene lost 1 base, with 15 bases spanning the gap. From germline, CDR1 is LNHDA and CDR2 SQIVND (reference sequence). The CDR3 runs 15 residues. CDR3 sequence: CASGAGARSNQPQHF. CDR3 DNA sequence: TGTGCCAGTGGGGCGGGGGCGAGGAGCAATCAGCCCCAGCATTTT.

This clonotype was observed at least ten times. J is TRBJ1-1 and V is TRBV6-5, with D possibly being TRBD1 (5 bases). This CDR3 contains 13 residues. The germline V gene has CDR1 MNHEY and CDR2 SVGAGI. V lost 6 bases and J lost 1, with 9 bases in between. The CDR3 coding sequence is TGTGCCAGCAGCCGTGGACAGAACACTGAAGCTTTCTTT. Its protein product is CASSRGQNTEAFF.

Of note for this clonotype: This may be a read error, as it is one base from a much larger clone. J is TRBJ2-3 and V is TRBV27; D is uncertain. Germline V CDR1 and CDR2: MNHEY, SMNVEV (reference sequence). Trimming removed 5 bases at V and 2 bases at J, with 14 bases between. This CDR3 contains 15 residues. CDR3 residues: CASSTTSSYTDTQYF. CDR3 coding DNA: TGTGCCAGCAGTACCACTTCGTCGTACACAGATACGCAGTATTTT.

There are many counts of this clonotype. This rearrangement joins TRBV29-1 to TRBJ1-1; possible D gene TRBD1, 5 bases. The length of the CDR3 is 11 residues. V was pared by 5 bases and J by 1 base, with 5 bases between. Germline loops: CDR1 SQVTM, CDR2 ANQGSEA. CDR3 protein: CSVQGNTEAFF. DNA for the CDR3: TGCAGCGTTCAGGGGAACACTGAAGCTTTCTTT.

The V and J genes are TRBV27 and TRBJ2-5; 7 bases are a match to TRBD1. Trimming cost V 2 bases and J 9 bases; bases outside gene matches: 3. Per germline, CDR1 MNHEY and CDR2 SMNVEV (reference sequence). The CDR3 length is 12 residues. CDR3 DNA sequence: TGTGCCAGCAGTTTAACGGGACAGCCCCAGTACTTC. Its protein is CASSLTGQPQYF.

This clonotype came up a few times. The chain employs TRBV5-6 and TRBJ1-4; no firm D call. V lost 1 base and J lost 0, with 7 bases in between. The CDR3 runs to 15 residues. The germline V gene has CDR1 SGHDT and CDR2 YYEEEE. CDR3 sequence (DNA): TGTGCCAGCAGCTTGTTGGCAGCAACTAATGAAAAACTGTTTTTT. Amino acids: CASSLLAATNEKLFF.

This clonotype was detected many times. J is TRBJ2-3 and V is TRBV7-9; D call uncertain. The CDR3 extends over 15 amino acids. The ends were cut back, 2 bases at V and 1 base at J, with 10 bases in the middle. Germline assignment: CDR1 SEHNR and CDR2 FQNEAQ (reference sequence). The CDR3 is CASSLIWDGTDTQYF. CDR3 DNA sequence: TGTGCCAGCAGCTTAATTTGGGATGGCACAGATACGCAGTATTTT.

This clonotype was recorded at least ten times. V is TRBV29-1 and J is TRBJ2-2; tentatively, D is TRBD1 (6 bases). Trimming took off 4 bases at V and 6 bases at J, with 12 bases between the two ends. Germline CDR1 is SQVTM and CDR2 is ANQGSEA. The CDR3 loop spans 13 amino acids. The CDR3 spells CSVARGEAGELFF. The DNA for the CDR3 is TGCAGCGTTGCCAGGGGAGAGGCCGGGGAGCTGTTTTTT.

This clonotype was found a few times. The chain employs TRBV6-2 or TRBV6-3 and TRBJ1-1, with unresolved D. CDR3 length: 11 amino acids. Trimming stripped 5 bases from V and 6 bases from J, with 7 bases between. The germline V gene encodes CDR1 MNHEY and CDR2 SVGEGT. The chain's CDR3 is CASSTLAEAFF. CDR3 nucleotides: TGTGCCAGCAGTACCCTGGCTGAAGCTTTCTTT.

On this clonotype: A read error may be the cause here, since a much bigger clone is one base away. The V gene is TRBV12-3 or TRBV12-4, the J gene TRBJ2-7; a possible D gene is TRBD1 (6 bases). The CDR3 loop spans 14 amino acids. V was pared by 3 bases and J by 9 bases, with 18 bases between. The DNA of the CDR3 is TGTGCCAGCAGTTTGGGGACCGCCCAAGGGGGGCAGTACTTC. This sequence encodes CASSLGTAQGGQYF.

This clonotype was seen a handful of times. This chain links TRBV19 with TRBJ1-1; D call uncertain. With 5 bases removed from V and 6 bases from J, the gap between germline ends came to 13 bases. This CDR3 is 13 amino acids long. Germline V gene data show CDR1 as LNHDA and CDR2 as SQIVND (reference sequence). The CDR3: CASSSGSVAEAFF. DNA for the CDR3: TGTGCCAGTAGTTCAGGAAGTGTTGCTGAAGCTTTCTTT.

Only a few counts were recorded for this clonotype. The V gene is TRBV19, the J gene TRBJ1-5; 7 bases align to TRBD1. The CDR3 has 14 residues. The ends lost 6 bases at V and 7 bases at J; junction bases unmatched: 9. Per the germline V gene, CDR1 is LNHDA and CDR2 is SQIVND (reference sequence). CDR3 in amino acids: CASRTGSLGQPQHF. The CDR3 DNA sequence: TGTGCCAGTAGGACAGGGAGCCTCGGACAGCCCCAGCATTTT.

Many counts were recorded for this clonotype. The chain links TRBV5-1 to TRBJ1-1; no definite D call. The CDR3 totals 13 residues. The V end was cut by 0 bases, the J end by 6 bases, with 9 bases between. Germline assignment: CDR1 SGHRS and CDR2 YFSETQ. The CDR3 DNA is TGCGCCAGCAGCTTGGCCGGAAGTGCTGAAGCTTTCTTT. This sequence encodes CASSLAGSAEAFF. Full variable domain (rest looked up from reference TRBV5-1 and TRBJ1-1): KAGVTQTPRYLIKTRGQQVTLSCSPISGHRSVSWYQQTPGQGLQFLFEYFSETQRNKGNFPGRFSGRQFSNSRSEMNVSTLELGDSALYLCASSLAGSAEAFFGQGTRLTVV.